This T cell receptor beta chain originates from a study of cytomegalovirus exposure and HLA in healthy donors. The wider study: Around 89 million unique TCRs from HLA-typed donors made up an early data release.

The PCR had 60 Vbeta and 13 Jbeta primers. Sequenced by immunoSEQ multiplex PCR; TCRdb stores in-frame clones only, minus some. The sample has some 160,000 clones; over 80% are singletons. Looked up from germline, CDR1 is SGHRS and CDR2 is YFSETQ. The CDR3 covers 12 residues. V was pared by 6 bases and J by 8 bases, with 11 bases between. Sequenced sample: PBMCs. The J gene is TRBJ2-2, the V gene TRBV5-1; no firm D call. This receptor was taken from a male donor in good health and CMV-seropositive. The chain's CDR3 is CASIDVAGELFF. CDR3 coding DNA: TGCGCCAGCATCGATGTGGCTGGGGAGCTGTTTTTT.